This T cell receptor (beta chain) was identified during a study of OX40 agonist ivuxolimab in advanced cancers. Study details: Three patients showed partial responses: one hepatocellular carcinoma and two cutaneous melanoma cases. Findings and limits, study-wide: Researchers did not establish what antigens the expanded peripheral T cells target.

Sampling times: baseline, cycle 4 day 1, cycle 7 day 1. Profiled with immunoSEQ multiplex PCR; TCRdb holds only in-frame clones, not every one. The table lists about 62,000 clones, 85% of them singletons. The V gene lost 3 bases and the J gene lost 4 bases, with 11 bases spanning the gap. Germline-derived CDR1 and CDR2 are SNHLY and FYNNEI. This CDR3 comprises 14 residues. This clone was detected once. As yet, its antigen is unknown. Specimen: CD4+ or CD8+ T cells sorted from blood, collected in a trial of the OX40 agonist ivuxolimab. The origin of this receptor is an adult with an advanced solid tumor such as melanoma, head and neck, liver or kidney cancer. V gene TRBV2 combines with J gene TRBJ2-3, with D possibly matching TRBD2 (6 bases). In nucleotides, the CDR3 is TGTGCCAGCAGTGAGTGGACTAAGGCAGATACGCAGTATTTT. Its protein product is CASSEWTKADTQYF.